This TCR beta chain originates from a study of T cell responses to AZD1222 COVID-19 vaccine. Study as a whole: Second-dose intervals near 4 or 12 weeks were combined.

Profiling relied on immunoSEQ multiplex PCR, and the TCRdb table lists in-frame clones only, not all of them. The profile shows around 110,000 clones, approximately 92% of them singletons. Findings of the study overall: There were mostly white British donors and more females than males, and clonal diversity was possibly underestimated. Spike-specific TCR repertoires showed rising breadth and depth after two AZD1222 doses.

As to this clone: Its antigen is not known.

Germline V CDR1 and CDR2: SEHNR, FQNEAQ (reference sequence). The CDR3 spans 12 residues. V shed 8 bases, J shed 7 bases, and the junction held 7 bases outside the gene matches. The chain combines TRBV7-9 with TRBJ1-2, with 7 bases matching TRBD1. This receptor was taken from an adult in good health. Sequenced material: peripheral blood, taken on day 0 of AZD1222 vaccination. DNA of the CDR3: TGTGCCAGCGGTAAGGGGGCCGGTGGCTACACCTTC. This sequence encodes CASGKGAGGYTF.